The 24 T cell receptor beta chains below come from one sample, sequenced in a study of OX40 agonist ivuxolimab in advanced cancers. The assay was immunoSEQ multiplex PCR, and TCRdb's table has in-frame clones only and misses some. The profile shows about 27,000 clones, 86% of them singletons. This specimen was CD4+ or CD8+ T cells sorted from blood, taken in a trial of the OX40 agonist ivuxolimab. The receptors stem from an adult with an advanced solid tumor such as melanoma, head and neck, liver or kidney cancer.

The CDR3 nucleotides read TGTGCCAGTAGTATTAGGGGTGAAGCTTTCTTT. This translates into CASSIRGEAFF. J is TRBJ1-1 and V is TRBV19; D possibly corresponds to TRBD1 (5 bases). V lost 3 bases and J 7 bases, leaving 6 bases between the germline ends. From germline, CDR1 is LNHDA and CDR2 SQIVND (reference sequence). CDR3 length: 11 amino acids.

This chain uses TRBV19 with TRBJ1-5; D is undetermined. Germline V gene lookup returns CDR1 LNHDA and CDR2 SQIVND (reference sequence). The CDR3 has 16 residues. Trimming shortened V by 7 bases and J by 2 bases, and 18 bases separated the two germline ends. The CDR3 loop is CASTYLPREGNQPQHF. The CDR3 nucleotides read TGTGCCAGTACCTATCTTCCTAGGGAGGGCAATCAGCCCCAGCATTTT.

The rearrangement joins TRBV7-6 to TRBJ2-7; D may correspond to TRBD1 or TRBD2 (5 bases each). Per germline, CDR1 SGHVS and CDR2 FNYEAQ. Trimming took off 5 bases at V and 5 bases at J, with 10 bases between the two ends. This CDR3 has 12 residues. CDR3 DNA sequence: TGTGCCAGCAGCCCTATGGGGGACGAGCAGTACTTC. Its protein product is CASSPMGDEQYF. The variable domain in full, completed from reference TRBV7-6 and TRBJ2-7, reads GAGVSQSPRYKVTKRGQDVALRCDPISGHVSLYWYRQALGQGPEFLTYFNYEAQQDKSGLPNDRFSAERPEGSISTLTIQRTEQRDSAMYRCASSPMGDEQYFGPGTRLTVT.

This clone is a singleton in its sample. The CDR3 loop reads CASSLGNEQYF. Written as DNA, the CDR3 is TGTGCCAGCAGCTTGGGGAACGAGCAGTACTTC. The rearrangement uses TRBV7-9 and TRBJ2-7; D unclear. The CDR3 is 11 amino acids. In germline, CDR1 is SEHNR, CDR2 FQNEAQ (reference sequence). The V end was cut by 3 bases, the J end by 5 bases, with 5 bases between.

The chain uses TRBV7-9 and TRBJ2-3, with TRBD2 matching 8 bases. CDR1 is SEHNR, CDR2 FQNEAQ, per germline (reference sequence). V was clipped by 6 bases and J by 2 bases; unmatched bases: 7. The CDR3 totals 15 residues. This CDR3 reads CASSPSGSDTDTQYF. The CDR3 DNA reads as TGTGCCAGCAGTCCTAGCGGGTCAGACACAGATACGCAGTATTTT.

V gene TRBV7-6 combines with J gene TRBJ2-7; 9 nucleotides agree with TRBD2. CDR1 is SGHVS, CDR2 FNYEAQ, per germline. J gave up 3 bases and V 5 bases, and 8 bases lay outside the gene matches. The CDR3 sequence is 15 residues long. The CDR3 DNA is TGTGCCAGCAGCCTTGGTAGCGGGGGCGACTACGAGCAGTACTTC. It encodes CASSLGSGGDYEQYF.

The chain has TRBV7-4 and TRBJ2-2; D unclear. The CDR3 runs to 12 residues. Trimming shortened V by 1 base and J by 8 bases, and 5 bases separated the two germline ends. Germline loops: CDR1 SGHVT, CDR2 SQSDAQ. The CDR3 bases are TGTGCCAGCAGCTTAGGTAGTGGGGAGCTGTTTTTT. Protein: CASSLGSGELFF.

V is TRBV6-5 and J is TRBJ1-5, with a possible D match to TRBD1 (5 bases). Trimming took 7 bases from V and 0 from J, leaving 10 bases between them. The germline CDR1 and CDR2 sequences are MNHEY and SVGAGI. The CDR3 contains 14 residues. As DNA, the CDR3 is TGTGCCAGCACCGCAGGGAATAGCAATCAGCCCCAGCATTTT. Its protein is CASTAGNSNQPQHF.

In nucleotides, the CDR3 is TGTGCCAGCAGCGTAGCGGGTGTCTCCTACAATGAGCAGTTCTTC. Residues: CASSVAGVSYNEQFF. This chain links TRBV9 with TRBJ2-1; D not resolved. This CDR3 spans 15 amino acids. In germline, CDR1 is SGDLS, CDR2 YYNGEE. Trimming left V 0 bases short and J 0 bases short, with 7 bases between.

The chain has TRBV6-1 and TRBJ2-7; maybe TRBD1 (5 bases). The CDR3 is made up of 16 amino acids. Germline-derived CDR1 and CDR2 are MNHNS and SASEGT. The V end lost 0 bases, the J end lost 2 bases, and 14 bases lay between the germline ends. CDR3 protein: CASSEALTELPYEQYF. The CDR3 region has the DNA TGTGCCAGCAGTGAAGCACTGACAGAATTGCCCTACGAGCAGTACTTC.

The chain carries TRBV10-3 and TRBJ2-3; D gene uncertain. CDR1 ENHRY and CDR2 SYGVKD come from the germline V gene. The CDR3 sequence is 15 residues long. The V and J ends lost 3 bases and 0 bases respectively, with 10 bases between them. For the CDR3, the DNA is TGTGCCATCAGTGATTACGTTTCTAGCACAGATACGCAGTATTTT. It yields the protein CAISDYVSSTDTQYF.

CDR3 residues: CASSFGGAFERGEQYF. The CDR3 nucleotides read TGTGCCAGCAGCTTCGGTGGGGCCTTCGAACGGGGGGAGCAGTACTTC. The chain has TRBV5-6 and TRBJ2-7; D is perhaps TRBD2 (6 bases). V lost 2 bases, J lost 7 bases, and 22 bases lay in between. The CDR3 consists of 16 residues. The germline V gene has CDR1 SGHDT and CDR2 YYEEEE.

The V and J genes are TRBV6-1 and TRBJ2-5; D may match TRBD1 or TRBD2 (5 bases each). Trimming took off 2 bases at V and 10 bases at J, with 14 bases between the two ends. This CDR3 region has 13 residues. Germline CDR1 MNHNS, CDR2 SASEGT. Here the CDR3 DNA reads TGTGCCAGCAGTGAAAGAGTAGGGACCGGCCAGTACTTC. This gives the protein CASSERVGTGQYF.

V usage is TRBV5-1 and J usage is TRBJ2-1; D might be TRBD2 (5 bases). The CDR3 extends over 15 amino acids. Germline CDR1 SGHRS, CDR2 YFSETQ. V shed 4 bases and J shed 0 bases, with 11 bases lying between them. CDR3 sequence: CASSLIAISYNEQFF. CDR3 nucleotides: TGCGCCAGCAGCCTCATAGCGATCTCCTACAATGAGCAGTTCTTC.

The V call is TRBV6-5, the J call TRBJ2-1; D is undetermined. This CDR3 contains 13 residues. Trimming shortened V by 2 bases and J by 5 bases, and 7 bases separated the two germline ends. Germline loops: CDR1 MNHEY, CDR2 SVGAGI. The chain's CDR3 is CASSYRADNEQFF. The CDR3 coding sequence is TGTGCCAGCAGTTACCGGGCCGACAATGAGCAGTTCTTC.

This chain links TRBV4-1 with TRBJ1-5; D might be TRBD1 (6 bases). The length of the CDR3 is 15 residues. V gave up 1 base and J gave up 6 bases, with 13 bases separating them. The germline gives CDR1 MGHRA, CDR2 YSYEKL. The CDR3 is CASSQVGAPSQPQHF. CDR3 DNA: TGCGCCAGCAGCCAAGTGGGGGCGCCGAGTCAGCCCCAGCATTTT.

The chain couples TRBV28 to TRBJ2-3, with 9 nucleotides matching TRBD2. The CDR3 length is 16 residues. Germline lookup yields CDR1 MDHEN and CDR2 SYDVKM. V lost 2 bases to trimming and J lost 2 bases; unmatched junction nucleotides: 5. The DNA of the CDR3 is TGTGCCAGCAGTTTAGGCGGGGGGGCCGTCACAGATACGCAGTATTTT. Translating gives CASSLGGGAVTDTQYF.

Only a few counts were recorded for this clone. J is TRBJ1-2 and V is TRBV7-3; tentatively, D is TRBD1 (5 bases). V was trimmed by 5 bases and J by 13 bases, leaving 26 bases between them. In germline, CDR1 is SGHTA, CDR2 FQGTGA. The CDR3 totals 15 residues. CDR3 sequence reads: CASSPRPTSIRGSTF. The CDR3 DNA sequence: TGTGCCAGCAGCCCGCGTCCGACTAGTATTCGGGGGTCCACCTTC.

This clone has just a few counts. The chain joins TRBV11-2 to TRBJ1-5; D perhaps matches TRBD1 (6 bases). This CDR3 contains 13 residues. The V end lost 5 bases, the J end lost 10 bases, and 15 bases lay between the germline ends. In germline, CDR1 is SGHAT, CDR2 FQNNGV. CDR3 amino acids: CASSNGQTAPQHF. Written as DNA, the CDR3 is TGTGCCAGCAGCAACGGACAGACGGCACCCCAGCATTTT.

This clone was detected only a few times. The CDR3 here is CASSLWAKNIQYF. DNA for the CDR3: TGTGCCAGCAGTTTATGGGCCAAAAACATTCAGTACTTC. The chain has TRBV27 and TRBJ2-4; D call uncertain. Germline CDR1 MNHEY, CDR2 SMNVEV (reference sequence). V was clipped by 1 base and J by 1 base, with 2 bases between them. This CDR3 spans 13 amino acids.

In this sample, this clone turned up once. The chain combines TRBV10-1 with TRBJ2-1, with 10 bases aligning to TRBD2. The germline V gene has CDR1 WNHNN and CDR2 SYGVQD (reference sequence). This CDR3 is 19 amino acids long. The trim removed 2 bases at V and 3 bases at J, leaving 13 bases unmatched. The CDR3 spells CASSEQRASGRINYNEQFF. The DNA of the CDR3 is TGCGCCAGCAGTGAGCAGCGGGCTAGCGGGAGAATTAACTACAATGAGCAGTTCTTC.

This chain connects TRBV2 to TRBJ1-1, with D possibly TRBD1 on 6 matching bases. The germline gives CDR1 SNHLY, CDR2 FYNNEI. This CDR3 has 14 amino acids. V shed 5 bases and J shed 5 bases, with 15 bases lying between them. The CDR3 sequence is CASSPGAELTEAFF. The DNA of the CDR3 is TGTGCCAGCAGTCCGGGGGCAGAATTGACTGAAGCTTTCTTT.

The rearrangement uses TRBV5-1 and TRBJ1-5; 8 bases agree with TRBD1. After removal of 4 bases from V and 12 bases from J, the junction contained 15 bases not matched to a gene. From germline, CDR1 is SGHRS and CDR2 YFSETQ. CDR3 length equals 15 residues. In nucleotides, the CDR3 is TGCGCCAGCAGCGTTGGGACAGGCCCGTTCTTAGACCAGCATTTT. It codes for CASSVGTGPFLDQHF.

The chain uses TRBV19 and TRBJ2-7, with D perhaps matching TRBD1 or TRBD2 (5 bases each). In germline, CDR1 is LNHDA, CDR2 SQIVND (reference sequence). The length of the CDR3 is 15 residues. V was pared by 5 bases and J by 3 bases, with 17 bases between. The DNA of the CDR3 is TGTGCCAGTAGTCCAAACAGGATAGGGAGCTACGAGCAGTACTTC. The encoded protein is CASSPNRIGSYEQYF.